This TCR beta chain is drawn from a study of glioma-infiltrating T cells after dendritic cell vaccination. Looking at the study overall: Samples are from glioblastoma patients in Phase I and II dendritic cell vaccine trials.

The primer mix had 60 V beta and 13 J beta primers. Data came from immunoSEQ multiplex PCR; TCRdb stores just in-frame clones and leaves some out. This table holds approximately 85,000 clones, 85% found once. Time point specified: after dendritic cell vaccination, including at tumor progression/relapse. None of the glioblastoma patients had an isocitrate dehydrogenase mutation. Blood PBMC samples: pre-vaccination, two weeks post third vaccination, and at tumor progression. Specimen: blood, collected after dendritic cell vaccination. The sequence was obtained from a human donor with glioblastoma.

The chain's CDR3 is CASSRIMDIQYF. As DNA, the CDR3 is TGTGCCAGCTCGCGTATAATGGACATTCAGTACTTC. This chain links TRBV2 with TRBJ2-4; D unresolved. Trimming removed 8 bases at V and 8 bases at J, with 13 bases between. CDR3 length: 12 residues. CDR1 and CDR2 (germline): SNHLY, FYNNEI.